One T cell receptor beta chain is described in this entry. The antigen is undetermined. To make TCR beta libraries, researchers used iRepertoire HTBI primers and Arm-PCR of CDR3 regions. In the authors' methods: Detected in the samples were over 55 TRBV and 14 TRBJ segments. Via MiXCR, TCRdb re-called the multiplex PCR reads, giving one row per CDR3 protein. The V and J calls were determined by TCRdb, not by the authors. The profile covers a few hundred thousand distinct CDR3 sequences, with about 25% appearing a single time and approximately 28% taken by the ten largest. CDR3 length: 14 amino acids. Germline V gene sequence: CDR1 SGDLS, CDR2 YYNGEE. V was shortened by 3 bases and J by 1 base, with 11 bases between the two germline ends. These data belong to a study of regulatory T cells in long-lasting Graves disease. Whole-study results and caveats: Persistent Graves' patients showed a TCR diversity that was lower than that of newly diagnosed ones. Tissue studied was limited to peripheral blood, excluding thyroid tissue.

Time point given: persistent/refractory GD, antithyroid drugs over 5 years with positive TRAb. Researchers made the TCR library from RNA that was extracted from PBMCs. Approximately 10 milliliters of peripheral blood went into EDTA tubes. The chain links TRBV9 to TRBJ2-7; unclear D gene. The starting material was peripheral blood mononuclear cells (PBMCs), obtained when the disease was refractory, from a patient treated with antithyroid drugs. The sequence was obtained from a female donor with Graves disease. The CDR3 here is CASSASTESYEQYF. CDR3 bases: TGTGCCAGCAGCGCCTCGACGGAATCCTACGAGCAGTACTTC.